The 9 T cell receptor beta chains presented below share a single source sample, sequenced in a study of blood T cells in healthy people across ages. Primers used in a second PCR of about 7 to 12 cycles were a sample-barcoded 5' primer and a J-beta primer mix. TCRdb ran MiXCR on the 5' RACE reads and lists one entry per CDR3 protein. The table shows 650,000 or so distinct CDR3 sequences, with 52% occurring only once. Material: blood. Receptors originate from a woman aged 80 or older in good health.

This clonotype was found many times. The chain joins TRBV3-1 to TRBJ2-3; TRBD2 matches 10 bases. Looked up from germline, CDR1 is LGHDT and CDR2 is YNNKEL (reference sequence). V gave up 9 bases and J gave up 5 bases; unmatched junction bases: 14. This CDR3 comprises 16 residues. CDR3 in DNA: TGTGCCAGTTCACTCCTAAGCGGGGGGGCGCGAGATACGCAGTATTTT. Amino acid sequence: CASSLLSGGARDTQYF.

The J gene is TRBJ2-3, the V gene TRBV7-3, with 12 positions matching TRBD2. The CDR3 runs 17 residues. Germline V gene sequence: CDR1 SGHTA, CDR2 FQGTGA. Losses at the gene ends were 4 bases for V and 4 bases for J; bases not matched to a gene: 9. In nucleotides, the CDR3 is TGTGCCAGCAGCTCGCGCTCTAGCGGGAGGGGTTCAGATACGCAGTATTTT. Residues: CASSSRSSGRGSDTQYF.

Comments on this clonotype: A much larger clone sits a single nucleotide away, making a read error possible. The chain uses TRBV27 and TRBJ1-6; D is unresolved. The CDR3 length is 14 residues. CDR1 is MNHEY and CDR2 is SMNVEV in the germline V gene (reference sequence). With 2 bases removed from V and 5 bases from J, the gap between germline ends came to 7 bases. CDR3 protein: CASSLNINNSPLHF. CDR3 bases: TGTGCCAGCAGTTTAAACATAAATAATTCACCCCTCCACTTT.

V gene TRBV10-3 combines with J gene TRBJ2-5, with 9 positions matching TRBD2. Germline V gives CDR1 ENHRY, CDR2 SYGVKD. The CDR3 has 17 residues. The junction had 14 bases not matched to a gene; V was cut back by 4 bases and J by 5 bases. The CDR3 DNA is TGTGCCATCAGTGGGACACGGACTAGCGTGGGAGTGGAGACCCAGTACTTC. This codes for CAISGTRTSVGVETQYF.

For this clonotype: One end of the junction fails to match germline, which may point to a read error. The chain is built from TRBV28 and TRBJ2-1; TRBD2 matches at 10 bases. The CDR3 covers 14 residues. Germline assignment: CDR1 MDHEN and CDR2 SYDVKM. The CDR3 sequence: CASSLPSGSNEQLF. CDR3 nucleotides: TGTGCCAGCAGTTTGCCTAGCGGGAGCAATGAGCAGTTGTTC.

This CDR3 reads CASSAGSVQPQHF. In nucleotides, the CDR3 is TGTGCCAGCAGCGCCGGAAGTGTTCAGCCCCAGCATTTT. V usage is TRBV11-2 and J usage is TRBJ1-5; D unclear. From germline, CDR1 is SGHAT and CDR2 FQNNGV. The V and J ends lost 5 bases and 6 bases respectively, with 11 bases between them. The CDR3 runs 13 residues.

This clonotype came up a few times. The chain joins TRBV2 to TRBJ1-6, with unresolved D. The CDR3 covers 14 residues. Between the trimmed V and J ends, which lost 7 bases and 10 bases, there was a span of 17 bases. Germline V gene sequence: CDR1 SNHLY, CDR2 FYNNEI. Written as DNA, the CDR3 is TGTGCCAGCACCCTGGTCGGGAGCGGGTCACCCCTCCACTTT. Amino acids: CASTLVGSGSPLHF.

The chain carries TRBV24-1 and TRBJ2-5; tentatively, D is TRBD2 (5 bases). This CDR3 comprises 15 residues. The V end was cut by 2 bases, the J end by 2 bases, with 11 bases between. Germline CDR1 is KGHDR and CDR2 is SFDVKD. CDR3: CATSDSRVQQETQYF. The CDR3 DNA is TGTGCCACCAGTGATTCGCGGGTCCAACAAGAGACCCAGTACTTC.

V usage is TRBV12-3 or TRBV12-4 and J usage is TRBJ2-7; 7 nucleotides line up with TRBD1. The CDR3 consists of 15 residues. The ends lost 5 bases at V and 0 bases at J; junction bases unmatched: 7. The CDR3 DNA reads TGTGCCAGCAGTCATACAGGGGCCAGCTCCTACGAGCAGTACTTC. It translates to CASSHTGASSYEQYF.